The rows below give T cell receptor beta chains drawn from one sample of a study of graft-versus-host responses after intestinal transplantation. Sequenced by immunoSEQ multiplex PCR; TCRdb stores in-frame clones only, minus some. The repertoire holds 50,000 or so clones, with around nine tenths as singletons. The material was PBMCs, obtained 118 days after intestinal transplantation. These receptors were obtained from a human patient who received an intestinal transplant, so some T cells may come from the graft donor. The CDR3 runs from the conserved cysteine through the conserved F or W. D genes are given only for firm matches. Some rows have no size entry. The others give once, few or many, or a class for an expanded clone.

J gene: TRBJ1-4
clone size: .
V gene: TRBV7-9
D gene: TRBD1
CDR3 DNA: TGTGCCAGCAGCCCCGGGACAGGGAGCGAAAAACTGTTTTTT
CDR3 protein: CASSPGTGSEKLFF

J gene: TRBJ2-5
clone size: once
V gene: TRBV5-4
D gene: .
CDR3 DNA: TGTGCCAGCTCCCAAGGAGGTAGGGGTGACCGTGGGGAGACCCAGTACTTC
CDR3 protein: CASSQGGRGDRGETQYF

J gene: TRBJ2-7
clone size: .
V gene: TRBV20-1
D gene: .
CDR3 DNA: TGCAGTGCTAGACTAGCCTACGAGCAGTACTTC
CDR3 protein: CSARLAYEQYF

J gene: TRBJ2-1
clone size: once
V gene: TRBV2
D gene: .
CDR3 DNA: TGTGCCAGCAGTAACAAAGACTATAATGAGCAGTTCTTC
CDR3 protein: CASSNKDYNEQFF

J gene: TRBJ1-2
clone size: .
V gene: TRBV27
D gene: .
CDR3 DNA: TGTGCCAGCAGTTTAAGCCCGGGCTATGGCTACACCTTC
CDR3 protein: CASSLSPGYGYTF

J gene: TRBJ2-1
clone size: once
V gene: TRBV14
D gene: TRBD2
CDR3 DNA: TGTGCCAGCAGCCAAGACCCCGGGAGGTCCTACAATGAGCAGTTCTTC
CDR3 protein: CASSQDPGRSYNEQFF

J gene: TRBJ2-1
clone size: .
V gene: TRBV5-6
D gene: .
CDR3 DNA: TGTGCCAGCAGCTTGTATGGCGGGGTAGCGGCTTACAATGAGCAGTTCTTC
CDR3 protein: CASSLYGGVAAYNEQFF

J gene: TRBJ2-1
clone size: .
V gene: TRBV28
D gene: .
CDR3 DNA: TGTGCCAGCAGTTCGTATCAGGGATATGACAATGAGCAGTTCTTC
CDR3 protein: CASSSYQGYDNEQFF

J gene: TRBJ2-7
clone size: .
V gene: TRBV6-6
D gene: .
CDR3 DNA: TGTGCCAGCAGCAGACAGGACTCCTACGAGCAGTACTTC
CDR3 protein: CASSRQDSYEQYF

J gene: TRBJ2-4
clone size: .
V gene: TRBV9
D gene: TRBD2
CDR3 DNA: TGTGCCAGCAGCGTGACTAGCGGCGAAAACATTCAGTACTTC
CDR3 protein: CASSVTSGENIQYF

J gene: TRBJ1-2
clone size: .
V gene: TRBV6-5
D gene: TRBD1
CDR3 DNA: TGTGCCAGCAGAACAGGGGGCTATGGCTACACCTTC
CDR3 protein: CASRTGGYGYTF

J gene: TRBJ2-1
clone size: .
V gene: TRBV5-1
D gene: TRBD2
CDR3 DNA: TGCGCCATCAGCTCCGGGACTAGCGGCGAGCAGTTCTTC
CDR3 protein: CAISSGTSGEQFF

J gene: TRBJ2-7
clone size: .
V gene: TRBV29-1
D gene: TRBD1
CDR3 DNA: TGCAGCGTCGCTACGGGGACAGGGGGTTTCGAGCAGTACTTC
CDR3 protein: CSVATGTGGFEQYF

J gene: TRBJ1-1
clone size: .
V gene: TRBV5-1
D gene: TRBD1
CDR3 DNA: TGCGCCAGCAGCGACCGGGACAGGGGGCTTGGAACTGAAGCTTTCTTT
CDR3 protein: CASSDRDRGLGTEAFF

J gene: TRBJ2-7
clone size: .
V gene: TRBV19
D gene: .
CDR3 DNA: TGTGCCAGTAGTACCCGCCCAGGGGCCAACTACGAGCAGTACTTC
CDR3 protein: CASSTRPGANYEQYF

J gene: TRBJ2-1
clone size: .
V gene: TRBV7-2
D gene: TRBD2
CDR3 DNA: TGTGCCAGCAGCACCCGAGGTAGCGGGATTCGCAATGAGCAGTTCTTC
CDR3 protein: CASSTRGSGIRNEQFF

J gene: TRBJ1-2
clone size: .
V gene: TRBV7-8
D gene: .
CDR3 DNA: TGTGCCAGCAGCCGGCAGGGGAACTATGGCTACACCTTC
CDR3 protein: CASSRQGNYGYTF

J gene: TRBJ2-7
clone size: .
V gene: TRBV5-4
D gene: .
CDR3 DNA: TGTGCCAGCAACCCGGACAATTCCTACGAGCAGTACTTC
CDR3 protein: CASNPDNSYEQYF

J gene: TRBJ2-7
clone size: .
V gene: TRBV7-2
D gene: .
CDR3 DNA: TGTGCCAGCAGCCCAAGGGCCTACGAGCAGTACTTC
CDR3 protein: CASSPRAYEQYF

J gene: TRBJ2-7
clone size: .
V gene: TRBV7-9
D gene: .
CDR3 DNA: TGTGCCAGCAGCCCCCCCGGGGCTCCCTACGAGCAGTACTTC
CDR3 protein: CASSPPGAPYEQYF

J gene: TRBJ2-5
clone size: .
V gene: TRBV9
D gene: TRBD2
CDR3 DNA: TGTGCCAGCAGCGTAGGGCTAGCGGGGGAGGCGACCCAGTACTTC
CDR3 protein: CASSVGLAGEATQYF

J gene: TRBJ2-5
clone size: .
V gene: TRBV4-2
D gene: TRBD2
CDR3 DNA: TGTGCCAGCAGCCAGGGACTAGCAAAGGGGGAGACCCAGTACTTC
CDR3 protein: CASSQGLAKGETQYF

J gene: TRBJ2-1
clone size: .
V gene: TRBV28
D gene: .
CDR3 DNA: TGTGCCAGCAGTTTATTCGGCGGTGAGCAGTTCTTC
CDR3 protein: CASSLFGGEQFF

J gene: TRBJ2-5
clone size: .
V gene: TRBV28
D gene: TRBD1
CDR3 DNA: TGTGCCAGCAGTTCTACAGGGGGCCAAGAGACCCAGTACTTC
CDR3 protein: CASSSTGGQETQYF

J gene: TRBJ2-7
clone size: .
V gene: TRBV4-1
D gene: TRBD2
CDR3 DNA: TGCGCCAGCAGCCTAGCGGGATACTCCTACGAGCAGTACTTC
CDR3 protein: CASSLAGYSYEQYF

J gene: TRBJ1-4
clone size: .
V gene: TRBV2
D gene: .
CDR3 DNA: TGTGCCAGCAGGTACAGGGCTCGTATTGTAACTAATGAAAAACTGTTTTTT
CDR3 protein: CASRYRARIVTNEKLFF

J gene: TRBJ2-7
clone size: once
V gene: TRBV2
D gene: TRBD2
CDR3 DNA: TGTGCCAGCAGTGGACTAGCGGGAATCTACGAGCAGTACTTC
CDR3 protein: CASSGLAGIYEQYF

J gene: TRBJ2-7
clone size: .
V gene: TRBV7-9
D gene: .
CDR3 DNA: TGTGCTAGCAGCTTAGCAAGGGGGGAGCAGTACTTC
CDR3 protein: CASSLARGEQYF

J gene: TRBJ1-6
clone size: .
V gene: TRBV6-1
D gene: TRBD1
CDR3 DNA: TGTGCCAGCAGTGAAATCGACAGGGATAATTCACCCCTCCACTTT
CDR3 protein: CASSEIDRDNSPLHF

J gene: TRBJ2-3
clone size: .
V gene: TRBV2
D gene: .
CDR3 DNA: TGTGCCAGCAGTGAAGCTAATACTTCGACAGATACGCAGTATTTT
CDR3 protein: CASSEANTSTDTQYF

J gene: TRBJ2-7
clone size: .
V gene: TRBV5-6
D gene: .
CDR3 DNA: TGTGCCAGCAGCAAGAGAAGGATGGGGGGACCGCCCTCCTACGAGCAGTACTTC
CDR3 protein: CASSKRRMGGPPSYEQYF

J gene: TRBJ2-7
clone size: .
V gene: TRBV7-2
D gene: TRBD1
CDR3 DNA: TGTGCCAGCAGCTTAGCGGGACAGGGCCAAGGCTACGAGCAGTACTTC
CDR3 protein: CASSLAGQGQGYEQYF

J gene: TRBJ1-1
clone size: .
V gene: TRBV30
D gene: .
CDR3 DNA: TGTGCCTGGAGGTGCCCCTTGCCTGAAGCTTTCTTT
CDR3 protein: CAWRCPLPEAFF

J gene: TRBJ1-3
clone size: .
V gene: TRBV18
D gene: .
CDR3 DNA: TGTGCCAGCTCACCACTGGGCCGGGGGCAGGCTGGAAACACCATATATTTT
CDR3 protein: CASSPLGRGQAGNTIYF

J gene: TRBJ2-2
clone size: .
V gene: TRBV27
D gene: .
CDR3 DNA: TGTGCCAGCAGCTGGGGACACCCCGGCGGGGAGCTGTTTTTT
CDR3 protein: CASSWGHPGGELFF

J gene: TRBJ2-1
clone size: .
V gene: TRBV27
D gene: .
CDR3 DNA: TGTGCCAGCAGTTTTCAACTAGAGGGGCGGGACAATGAGCAGTTCTTC
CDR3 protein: CASSFQLEGRDNEQFF

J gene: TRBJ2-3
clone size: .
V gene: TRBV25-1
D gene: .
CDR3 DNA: TGTGCCAGCAGTGAGGAAGGGCAGCCCACAGATACGCAGTATTTT
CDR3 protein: CASSEEGQPTDTQYF

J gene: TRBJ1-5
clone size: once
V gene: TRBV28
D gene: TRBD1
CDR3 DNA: TGTGCCAGCAGTTACCGGGACAGAGGCTCTCAGCCCCAGCATTTT
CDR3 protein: CASSYRDRGSQPQHF

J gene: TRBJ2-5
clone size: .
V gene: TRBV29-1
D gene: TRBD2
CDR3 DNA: TGCAGCGTCCTCGGACTAGCGGGAGAGCAAGAGACCCAGTACTTC
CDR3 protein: CSVLGLAGEQETQYF

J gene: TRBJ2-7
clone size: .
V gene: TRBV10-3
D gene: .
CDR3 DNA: TGTGCCATCAGTGAGTCGGTGGGATCATCCTACGAGCAGTACTTC
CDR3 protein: CAISESVGSSYEQYF

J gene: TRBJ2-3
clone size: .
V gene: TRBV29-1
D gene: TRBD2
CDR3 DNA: TGCAGCGTTGAAGTCGGGCGGGGGGGTGCAGATACGCAGTATTTT
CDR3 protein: CSVEVGRGGADTQYF

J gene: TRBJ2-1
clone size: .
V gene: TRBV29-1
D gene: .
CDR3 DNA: TGCAGCGTTGAACTGGCGGTCTCCTACAATGAGCAGTTCTTC
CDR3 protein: CSVELAVSYNEQFF

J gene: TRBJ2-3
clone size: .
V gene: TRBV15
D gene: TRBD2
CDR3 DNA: TGTGCCACCAGCAGCGGACTAGCGGGAGATGTGGATACGCAGTATTTT
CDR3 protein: CATSSGLAGDVDTQYF

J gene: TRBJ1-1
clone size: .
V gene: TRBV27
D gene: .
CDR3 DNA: TGTGCCAGCAGTTTATCATACAGATTTACTGAAGCTTTCTTT
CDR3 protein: CASSLSYRFTEAFF

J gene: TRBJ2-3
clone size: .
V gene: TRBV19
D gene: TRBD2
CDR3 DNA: TGTGCCAGTAGGGATCGCGGGGGGGCCGCAGATACGCAGTATTTT
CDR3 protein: CASRDRGGAADTQYF

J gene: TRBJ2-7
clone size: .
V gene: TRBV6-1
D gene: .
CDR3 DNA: TGTGCCAGCAGTGAATCGGTCAGGACCTACGAGCAGTACTTC
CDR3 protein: CASSESVRTYEQYF

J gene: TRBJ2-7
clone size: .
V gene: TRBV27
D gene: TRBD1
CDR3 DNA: TGTGCCAGCAGTCCCCCTGGGGGACAGGCCTACGAGCAGTACTTC
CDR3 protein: CASSPPGGQAYEQYF

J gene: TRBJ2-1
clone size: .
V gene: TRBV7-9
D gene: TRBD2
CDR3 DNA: TGTGCCAGCAGCCGGACTAGCGGGAACTACAATGAGCAGTTCTTC
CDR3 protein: CASSRTSGNYNEQFF

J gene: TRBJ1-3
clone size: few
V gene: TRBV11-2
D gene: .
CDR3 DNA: TGTGCCAGCAGCCCAGCCGGATCGGGAAACACCATATATTTT
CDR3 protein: CASSPAGSGNTIYF

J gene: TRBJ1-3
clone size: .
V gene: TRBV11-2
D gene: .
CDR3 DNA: TGTGCCAGCAGCTTATGGGGGCGAGGTCCAAACACCATATATTTT
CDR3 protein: CASSLWGRGPNTIYF

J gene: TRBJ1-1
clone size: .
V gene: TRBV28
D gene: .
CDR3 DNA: TGTGCCAGCAGTTTATTCTGGGAGGATGAAGCTTTCTTT
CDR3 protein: CASSLFWEDEAFF

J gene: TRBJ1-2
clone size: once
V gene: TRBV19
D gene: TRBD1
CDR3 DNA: TGTGCCAGCAGAGGGGGGGACAGGGTTAACTATGGCTACACCTTC
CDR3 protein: CASRGGDRVNYGYTF

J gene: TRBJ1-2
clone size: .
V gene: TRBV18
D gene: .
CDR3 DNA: TGTGCCAGCTCCCCAGGTTATACATACTATGGCTACACCTTC
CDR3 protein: CASSPGYTYYGYTF

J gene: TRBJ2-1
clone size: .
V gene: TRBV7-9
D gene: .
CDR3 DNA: TGTGCCAGCAGCCAATATCTCAATGAGCAGTTCTTC
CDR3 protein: CASSQYLNEQFF